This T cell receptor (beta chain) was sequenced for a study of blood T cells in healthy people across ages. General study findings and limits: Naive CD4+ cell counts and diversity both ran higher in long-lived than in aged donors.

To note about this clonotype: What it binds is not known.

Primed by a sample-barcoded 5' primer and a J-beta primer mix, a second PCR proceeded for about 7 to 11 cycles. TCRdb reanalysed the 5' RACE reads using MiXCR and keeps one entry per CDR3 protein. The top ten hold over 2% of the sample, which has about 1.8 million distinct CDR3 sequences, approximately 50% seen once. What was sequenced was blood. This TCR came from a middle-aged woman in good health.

For the CDR3, the DNA is TGCAGCGTTGAACTCGGGTACAATGAGCAGTTCTTC. Residues: CSVELGYNEQFF. The rearrangement uses TRBV29-1 and TRBJ2-1; D not resolved. This CDR3 comprises 12 residues. Trimming removed 2 bases from V and 4 bases from J, with 6 bases in between. Germline CDR1 SQVTM, CDR2 ANQGSEA.